Only a few counts were recorded for the clone carrying this T cell receptor beta chain. MiXCR was run by TCRdb on the 5' RACE reads, yielding one entry per CDR3 protein. This sample has about 520,000 distinct CDR3 sequences, with approximately 22% found just once. This record comes from a study of identical twins. CDR1 and CDR2 (germline): DFQATT, SNEGSKA (reference sequence). Trimming took off 3 bases at V and 2 bases at J, with 15 bases between the two ends. This CDR3 comprises 15 residues. This sample was shared with a second study, whose subject was T cells expressing NK-cell markers. From that study: The dominant NKG2C+ clonotypes represented roughly 1.0-7.5% of CD8+ T cells in several donors. The CD3+CD56-NKG2C+ fraction of a handful of donors was also led by these clonotypes.

Sequenced material: CD4+ T cells sorted from blood. The clonotype originates from a young woman in good health. The chain is built from TRBV20-1 and TRBJ2-3; perhaps D is TRBD1 or TRBD2 (5 bases each). DNA of the CDR3: TGCAGTGCTAGGGATCCGGGACCCAACACAGATACGCAGTATTTT. The encoded protein is CSARDPGPNTDTQYF.